These T cell receptor beta chains were read from a single sample in a study of early T cells in non-severe SARS-CoV-2 infection. TCRdb re-called the 5' RACE reads through MiXCR, storing one row per CDR3 protein. The sample carries 100,000 to 140,000 distinct CDR3 sequences, 11% recorded once. Sequencing used whole blood. These receptors came from an adult who was a healthcare worker with PCR-confirmed SARS-CoV-2 infection or an uninfected control (not recorded which). CDR3s include the opening cysteine and the closing phenylalanine or tryptophan. D genes are given only for firm matches. Clone size is given for some rows only: seen once, a few or many times, or a class if the clone is expanded.

clone size	V gene	J gene	D gene	CDR3 DNA	CDR3 protein
NA	TRBV5-6	TRBJ2-6	TRBD1	TGTGCCAGCAGCTTGGACGGGACAGGGGGCTCTGGGGCCAACGTCCTGACTTTC	CASSLDGTGGSGANVLTF
NA	TRBV18	TRBJ1-2	NA	TGTGCCAGCTCACCGGCGGGAGATGGCTACACCTTC	CASSPAGDGYTF
many	TRBV7-9	TRBJ2-3	TRBD2	TGTGCCAGCAGCTTCCCTAGCGGGAGGGACAGAGATACGCAGTATTTT	CASSFPSGRDRDTQYF
NA	TRBV9	TRBJ2-2	NA	TGTGCCAGCAGCGTCGGGGGTGCGAACACCGGGGAGCTGTTTTTT	CASSVGGANTGELFF
many	TRBV12-5	TRBJ1-5	TRBD1	TGTGCTAGTGGTTTGGTAGACGGACAGGCGGGTCAGCCCCAGCATTTT	CASGLVDGQAGQPQHF
NA	TRBV7-2	TRBJ2-7	NA	TGTGCCAGTTCACGGGGGATTCCTTACGAGCAGTACTTC	CASSRGIPYEQYF
few	TRBV10-3	TRBJ1-4	TRBD1	TGTGCCATCAGTGAGTCGACAGGGTTTGAAAAACTGTTTTTT	CAISESTGFEKLFF
many	TRBV28	TRBJ2-1	NA	TGTGCCAGCAGTCAACGGACTGCGGGCAATGAGCAGTTCTTC	CASSQRTAGNEQFF
few	TRBV7-2	TRBJ2-1	NA	TGTGCCAGCAGCCCCGGGACGAACGATGAGCAGTTCTTC	CASSPGTNDEQFF
many	TRBV5-1	TRBJ1-1	NA	TGCGCCAGCAGCCATAACAGGGATGGGGACACTGAAGCTTTCTTT	CASSHNRDGDTEAFF
NA	TRBV28	TRBJ2-1	NA	TGTGCCAGCAGTCCCCCCCGGCGGGGGCGAATCGGTGAGCAGTTCTTC	CASSPPRRGRIGEQFF
NA	TRBV28	TRBJ2-3	TRBD2	TGTGCCAGCGGACTGGGGTCCGGGACTAGCAGCACAGATACGCAGTATTTT	CASGLGSGTSSTDTQYF
NA	TRBV2	TRBJ2-5	NA	TGTGCCAGCAGTGAAGGCGGGTTGAAAGAGACCCAGTACTTC	CASSEGGLKETQYF
few	TRBV20-1	TRBJ1-5	NA	TGCAGTGCTAGTCGACGCGATAGCAATCAGCCCCAGCATTTT	CSASRRDSNQPQHF
many	TRBV20-1	TRBJ2-3	TRBD2	TGCAGTGCTGGGCTTAGCGGGAGGGCAGATACGCAGTATTTT	CSAGLSGRADTQYF
NA	TRBV27	TRBJ2-2	NA	TGTGCCAGCAGTCGCCATCTCCGAGAGGGTGGGCTGTTTTTT	CASSRHLREGGLFF
few	TRBV5-4	TRBJ2-1	TRBD2	TGTGCCAGCAGCTTCATTGCGGGAGGGCTTGGGGAGCAGTTCTTC	CASSFIAGGLGEQFF
NA	TRBV28	TRBJ1-1	NA	TGTGCCAGCAGTTACGGACAGAACACTGAAGCTTTCTTT	CASSYGQNTEAFF
few	TRBV7-8	TRBJ1-2	TRBD1	TGTGCCAGCAGCCCGGGACAGGGGGTCTATGGCTACACCTTC	CASSPGQGVYGYTF
few	TRBV20-1	TRBJ2-1	NA	TGCAGTGCTAGAGGTTCTGTAGGGTCCTACAATGAGCAGTTCTTC	CSARGSVGSYNEQFF
many	TRBV6-6	TRBJ2-7	NA	TGTGCCAGCAGTTACTCCGTGGCGTCCCCCACCTACGAGCAGTACTTC	CASSYSVASPTYEQYF
few	TRBV6-6	TRBJ1-5	NA	TGTGCCAGCAGTTACTCGGCTGACGAACCCAATCAGCCCCAGCATTTT	CASSYSADEPNQPQHF
NA	TRBV28	TRBJ2-2	NA	TGTGCCAGCAGTTCCCTGGGCACCGGGGAGCTGTTTTTT	CASSSLGTGELFF
few	TRBV29-1	TRBJ1-2	NA	TGCAGCGCGGTACAGGATGGCTACACCTTC	CSAVQDGYTF
many	TRBV7-9	TRBJ2-1	NA	TGTGCCAGCAGCTTACTAGGCAGGGGCTCCTACAATGAGCAGTTCTTC	CASSLLGRGSYNEQFF
few	TRBV7-2	TRBJ1-2	NA	TGTGCCAGCAGGTTTGGGAATCAAAGACTTTATGGCTACACCTTC	CASRFGNQRLYGYTF
few	TRBV7-3	TRBJ2-1	TRBD2	TGTGCCAGCAGCCCGGGACTAGCGGGAGAGGTCGATGAGCAGTTCTTC	CASSPGLAGEVDEQFF
many	TRBV5-4	TRBJ2-7	NA	TGTGCCAGCAGCTCGATGATCAGCCACGAGCAGTACTTC	CASSSMISHEQYF
NA	TRBV20-1	TRBJ1-5	TRBD1	TGCAGTGCGGGCGGGACAGGGATGCCCCAGCATTTT	CSAGGTGMPQHF
few	TRBV11-2	TRBJ2-7	NA	TGTGCCAGCAATACCGGGACCTCCCTCTACGAGCAGTACTTC	CASNTGTSLYEQYF
few	TRBV4-1	TRBJ2-1	NA	TGCGCCAGCAGCCAAGCGGGCAGAAGTGAGCAGTTCTTC	CASSQAGRSEQFF
many	TRBV10-3	TRBJ2-5	TRBD1	TGTGCCATCAGCCCGGACAGGGGCTATAACCGGGAGACCCAGTACTTC	CAISPDRGYNRETQYF
few	TRBV28	TRBJ1-6	NA	TGTGCCAGCAAATATCCGGGCTCCTATAATTCACCCCTCCACTTT	CASKYPGSYNSPLHF
NA	TRBV9	TRBJ1-1	NA	TGTGCCAGCAGCCCCCGCCAGAGCGTGAACACTGAAGCTTTCTTT	CASSPRQSVNTEAFF
NA	TRBV29-1	TRBJ2-7	NA	TGCAGCGTGGCCTTAGGAGGGAACGAGCAGTACTTC	CSVALGGNEQYF
many	TRBV20-1	TRBJ2-1	NA	TGCAGTGCCCACGGACGGAGCTCCTACAATGAGCAGTTCTTC	CSAHGRSSYNEQFF
NA	TRBV20-1	TRBJ2-5	NA	TGCAGTGCCAGGGACGCTAGATCTAGTGAGACCCAGTACTTC	CSARDARSSETQYF